A single sample is the source of the 27 T cell receptor beta chains below, sequenced in a study of blood T cell repertoires in COVID-19. Using immunoSEQ multiplex PCR, the repertoire was profiled, and TCRdb retains in-frame clones only, with some absent. This sample has around 210,000 clones, with 60% to 85% found just once. The material sequenced was peripheral blood. These receptors came from a woman aged 70-85 years with acute or convalescent COVID-19.

The rearrangement joins TRBV5-4 to TRBJ1-3; D ambiguous. The CDR3 extends over 13 amino acids. V was shortened by 3 bases and J by 0 bases, with 4 bases between the two germline ends. Germline V gives CDR1 SGHNT, CDR2 YYREEE (reference sequence). The CDR3 region is CASSSGSGNTIYF. The DNA of the CDR3 is TGTGCCAGCAGCTCGGGCTCTGGAAACACCATATATTTT.

V gene TRBV5-1 combines with J gene TRBJ1-1; D unresolved. The CDR3 sequence is 14 residues long. Trimming stripped 2 bases from V and 1 base from J, with 9 bases between. The germline V gene encodes CDR1 SGHRS and CDR2 YFSETQ. CDR3 sequence reads: CASSFPGTNTEAFF. CDR3 DNA: TGCGCCAGCAGCTTCCCAGGCACGAACACTGAAGCTTTCTTT.

The chain links TRBV5-1 to TRBJ1-2, with unresolved D. The CDR3 contains 15 residues. Germline V lookup: CDR1 SGHRS, CDR2 YFSETQ. V was cut by 0 bases and J by 8 bases, with 17 bases left in between. The CDR3 sequence is CASSLEVTPFSGYTF. CDR3 nucleotide sequence: TGCGCCAGCAGCTTGGAAGTGACACCCTTTTCGGGCTACACCTTC.

This clone appeared a few times. The gene calls are TRBV25-1 and TRBJ1-2; the match to TRBD1 covers 9 bases. V shed 0 bases and J 9 bases; nucleotides not matched to a gene: 8. This CDR3 is 15 amino acids long. Germline CDR1 is MGHDK and CDR2 is SYGVNS. This CDR3 reads CASSEYKGQGGSYTF. The CDR3 region has the DNA TGTGCCAGCAGTGAATATAAGGGACAGGGTGGAAGCTACACCTTC.

The V and J genes are TRBV5-1 and TRBJ2-2; D call uncertain. In germline, CDR1 is SGHRS, CDR2 YFSETQ. This CDR3 region has 17 residues. The ends were cut back, 0 bases at V and 4 bases at J, with 16 bases in the middle. In DNA form, the CDR3 reads TGCGCCAGCAGCTTGGTTTCCCGGCCAGGCAGCACCGGGGAGCTGTTTTTT. The encoded protein is CASSLVSRPGSTGELFF.

The chain has TRBV2 and TRBJ2-1; 10 nucleotides align to TRBD1. Germline V gene data show CDR1 as SNHLY and CDR2 as FYNNEI. This CDR3 is 15 amino acids long. Unmatched junction bases numbered 2, after V lost 2 bases and J lost 4 bases. CDR3 coding DNA: TGTGCCAGCAGTGAATCGGACAGGGGGTACAATGAGCAGTTCTTC. The encoded protein is CASSESDRGYNEQFF.

The chain employs TRBV18 and TRBJ2-3; 8 positions match TRBD2. V lost 3 bases to trimming and J lost 6 bases; unmatched junction nucleotides: 8. Germline CDR1 and CDR2: KGHSH and LQKENI. This CDR3 spans 15 amino acids. The CDR3 protein is CASSPPAGASDTQYF. CDR3 bases: TGTGCCAGCTCACCCCCAGCGGGAGCTTCGGATACGCAGTATTTT. Filled out from reference TRBV18 and TRBJ2-3, the complete variable domain reads NAGVMQNPRHLVRRRGQEARLRCSPMKGHSHVYWYRQLPEEGLKFMVYLQKENIIDESGMPKERFSAEFPKEGPSILRIQQVVRGDSAAYFCASSPPAGASDTQYFGPGTRLTVL.

V gene TRBV5-1 combines with J gene TRBJ2-5; a weak D match, TRBD1 (5 bases). The ends were cut back, 0 bases at V and 3 bases at J, with 6 bases in the middle. CDR3 length: 13 amino acids. CDR1 and CDR2 (germline): SGHRS, YFSETQ. This chain's CDR3 is CASSLEGEETQYF. CDR3 DNA sequence: TGCGCCAGCAGCTTGGAAGGGGAAGAGACCCAGTACTTC.

This chain links TRBV2 with TRBJ2-3; 9 positions match TRBD1. CDR1 is SNHLY, CDR2 FYNNEI, per germline. Losses at the gene ends were 11 bases for V and 4 bases for J; bases not matched to a gene: 13. The CDR3 totals 15 residues. Here the CDR3 DNA reads TGTGCCGCCGGGCGGGACAGGGTTAGGGCAGATACGCAGTATTTT. It is translated as CAAGRDRVRADTQYF. The full variable domain, its missing parts supplied by reference TRBV2 and TRBJ2-3, is EPEVTQTPSHQVTQMGQEVILRCVPISNHLYFYWYRQILGQKVEFLVSFYNNEISEKSEIFDDQFSVERPDGSNFTLKIRSTKLEDSAMYFCAAGRDRVRADTQYFGPGTRLTVL.

In the case of this clone: This CDR3 is also generated by other DNA sequences in the sample. The CDR3 here is CASSLTGDTEAFF. The CDR3 DNA follows: TGTGCCAGCAGCTTAACAGGGGACACTGAAGCTTTCTTT. The chain links TRBV7-9 to TRBJ1-1; 7 bases are a match to TRBD1. Germline values: CDR1 SEHNR, CDR2 FQNEAQ (reference sequence). The CDR3 runs to 13 residues. V shed 2 bases and J 3 bases; nucleotides not matched to a gene: 0.

The rearrangement links TRBV27 to TRBJ2-5; TRBD2 matches at 11 bases. CDR3 length: 19 residues. Germline CDR1 is MNHEY and CDR2 is SMNVEV (reference sequence). After removal of 2 bases from V and 7 bases from J, the junction contained 18 bases not matched to a gene. As DNA, the CDR3 is TGTGCCAGCAGTTTAAAATGGCTAGCGGGAGGCGGCTCGAGGGCGACCCAGTACTTC. Translated, it gives CASSLKWLAGGGSRATQYF.

This clone was recorded only once. The chain joins TRBV4-1 to TRBJ2-6; 7 bases agree with TRBD1. With V trimmed by 5 bases and J by 2 bases, 12 bases remained unmatched. The germline V gene encodes CDR1 MGHRA and CDR2 YSYEKL. The CDR3 totals 18 residues. In nucleotides, the CDR3 is TGCGCCAGCAGCGGCCGCTTGACAGGGTCTACTGGGGCCAACGTCCTGACTTTC. This sequence encodes CASSGRLTGSTGANVLTF.

The chain combines TRBV27 with TRBJ2-7; tentative D call: TRBD2 (5 bases). The CDR3 extends over 13 amino acids. Germline V gives CDR1 MNHEY, CDR2 SMNVEV (reference sequence). Between the trimmed V and J ends, which lost 3 bases and 6 bases, there was a span of 12 bases. This chain's CDR3 is CASSFGFTSEQYF. The CDR3 bases are TGTGCCAGCAGTTTTGGATTCACTAGCGAGCAGTACTTC.

The chain is built from TRBV15 and TRBJ1-2; 9 nucleotides line up with TRBD1. Per germline, CDR1 LNHNV and CDR2 YYDKDF (reference sequence). The CDR3 consists of 15 residues. The J segment lost 7 bases and the V segment lost 0 bases, leaving 6 bases of the junction unmatched. CDR3 residues: CATSRDQGQGSGYTF. CDR3 nucleotide sequence: TGTGCCACCAGCAGAGATCAGGGACAGGGATCTGGCTACACCTTC.

This clone was seen repeatedly, ten times or more. This chain joins TRBV3-1 (or the pseudogene TRBV3-2) and TRBJ1-1; tentatively, D is TRBD1 (5 bases). V lost 1 base, J lost 10 bases, and 16 bases lay in between. The CDR3 length is 14 residues. The germline V gene encodes CDR1 LGHDT and CDR2 YNNKEL (reference sequence). CDR3: CASSQGGTGGAAFF. The CDR3 DNA is TGTGCCAGCAGCCAAGGAGGAACAGGCGGGGCAGCTTTCTTT.

The chain couples TRBV3-1 (or the pseudogene TRBV3-2) to TRBJ2-5, with no clear D. Trimming stripped 0 bases from V and 4 bases from J, with 9 bases between. This CDR3 region has 14 residues. The germline V gene encodes CDR1 LGHDT and CDR2 YNNKEL (reference sequence). CDR3 DNA: TGTGCCAGCAGCCAAGACCCCGGAGTAGAGACCCAGTACTTC. It codes for CASSQDPGVETQYF.

The CDR3 bases are TGTGCCAGCAGTGGCTGGGCGGGGCTGAACACTGAAGCTTTCTTT. This codes for CASSGWAGLNTEAFF. The chain uses TRBV2 and TRBJ1-1; D perhaps matches TRBD1 (5 bases). CDR3 length: 15 amino acids. V lost 4 bases to trimming and J lost 0 bases, with 12 bases between them. Germline CDR1 is SNHLY and CDR2 is FYNNEI.

This rearrangement joins TRBV15 to TRBJ2-1; 7 nucleotides align to TRBD2. With V trimmed by 1 base and J by 5 bases, 5 bases remained unmatched. Germline CDR1 and CDR2: LNHNV and YYDKDF (reference sequence). There are 15 residues in the CDR3. The DNA of the CDR3 is TGTGCCACCAGCAGAGGGGACTACTTGGACAATGAGCAGTTCTTC. Protein: CATSRGDYLDNEQFF.

This chain joins TRBV18 and TRBJ2-3; 9 bases are a match to TRBD1. The junction had 1 base not matched to a gene; V was cut back by 0 bases and J by 0 bases. Germline CDR1 reads KGHSH; CDR2 reads LQKENI. CDR3 size: 16 residues. The CDR3 region is CASSPPTGGSTDTQYF. CDR3 coding DNA: TGTGCCAGCTCACCACCGACAGGGGGGAGCACAGATACGCAGTATTTT. The variable domain in full, completed from reference TRBV18 and TRBJ2-3, reads NAGVMQNPRHLVRRRGQEARLRCSPMKGHSHVYWYRQLPEEGLKFMVYLQKENIIDESGMPKERFSAEFPKEGPSILRIQQVVRGDSAAYFCASSPPTGGSTDTQYFGPGTRLTVL.

The rearrangement uses TRBV19 and TRBJ2-1, with D possibly matching TRBD1 (6 bases). Germline lookup yields CDR1 LNHDA and CDR2 SQIVND (reference sequence). V was cut by 5 bases and J by 4 bases, with 12 bases left in between. There are 14 residues in the CDR3. CDR3 residues: CASSSNRAYNEQFF. The DNA for the CDR3 is TGTGCCAGTAGTTCAAACAGGGCTTACAATGAGCAGTTCTTC.

The gene calls are TRBV28 and TRBJ2-7; possible D gene TRBD2, 6 bases. Germline CDR1 is MDHEN and CDR2 is SYDVKM. The V end lost 2 bases, the J end lost 4 bases, and 15 bases lay between the germline ends. The CDR3 spans 15 residues. The CDR3 DNA is TGTGCCAGCAGTTTACCCCCTGCAAGCGGGTACGAGCAGTACTTC. It is translated as CASSLPPASGYEQYF.

The chain joins TRBV7-8 to TRBJ1-5; the match to TRBD1 covers 8 bases. The V gene end was trimmed by 5 bases and the J gene end by 5 bases; junction bases not matched to a gene: 11. This CDR3 contains 16 residues. Germline V gene data show CDR1 as SGHVS and CDR2 as FQNEAQ. This CDR3 is CASSPKGRGQDQPQHF. CDR3 nucleotides: TGTGCCAGCAGCCCTAAGGGCAGGGGGCAAGATCAGCCCCAGCATTTT.

In its sample, this clone was seen a few times. The rearrangement uses TRBV28 and TRBJ2-1, with 7 bases matching TRBD2. CDR1 and CDR2 (germline): MDHEN, SYDVKM. V lost 5 bases to trimming and J lost 5 bases; unmatched junction nucleotides: 15. The CDR3 runs to 17 residues. The CDR3 sequence: CASSPPRRAGVNNEQFF. The CDR3 DNA sequence: TGTGCCAGCAGTCCCCCCCGTCGGGCGGGAGTCAACAATGAGCAGTTCTTC.

The chain combines TRBV5-1 with TRBJ2-1; no clear D. Germline V gene data show CDR1 as SGHRS and CDR2 as YFSETQ. Trimming pared 3 bases from V and 9 bases from J, leaving 13 bases between. The CDR3 loop spans 13 amino acids. The CDR3 nucleotides read TGCGCCAGCAGCTCCCTCCTGTCCTTTGAGCAGTTCTTC. This encodes CASSSLLSFEQFF. The variable domain in full, completed from reference TRBV5-1 and TRBJ2-1, reads KAGVTQTPRYLIKTRGQQVTLSCSPISGHRSVSWYQQTPGQGLQFLFEYFSETQRNKGNFPGRFSGRQFSNSRSEMNVSTLELGDSALYLCASSSLLSFEQFFGPGTRLTVL.

The chain recombines TRBV4-1 with TRBJ1-1; TRBD1 matches at 7 bases. This CDR3 contains 16 residues. Germline CDR1 is MGHRA and CDR2 is YSYEKL. Losses at the gene ends were 1 base for V and 1 base for J; bases not matched to a gene: 6. The CDR3 protein is CASSQGQGVGNTEAFF. CDR3 sequence (DNA): TGCGCCAGCAGCCAAGGACAGGGTGTAGGGAACACTGAAGCTTTCTTT.

The chain recombines TRBV18 with TRBJ1-4; TRBD1 is a possible D gene (5 bases). V was cut by 3 bases and J by 0 bases, with 11 bases left in between. Looked up from germline, CDR1 is KGHSH and CDR2 is LQKENI. CDR3 length: 16 amino acids. CDR3 nucleotide sequence: TGTGCCAGCTCACCCTCAGGGATTCCAACTAATGAAAAACTGTTTTTT. Amino acid sequence: CASSPSGIPTNEKLFF.

J is TRBJ2-2 and V is TRBV19, with 9 bases fitting TRBD1. This CDR3 is 16 amino acids long. Germline assignment: CDR1 LNHDA and CDR2 SQIVND (reference sequence). With V trimmed by 5 bases and J by 0 bases, 4 bases remained unmatched. In nucleotides, the CDR3 is TGTGCCAGTAGTGACCGGGACAGGGCGAACACCGGGGAGCTGTTTTTT. This gives the protein CASSDRDRANTGELFF.